Listed here are 12 T cell receptor beta chains from one sample, sequenced in a study of blood T cell repertoires in COVID-19. TCRdb keeps only in-frame clones here, not all; method: immunoSEQ multiplex PCR. The data show about 38,000 clones, roughly 89% seen once. Sequenced input: peripheral blood. These receptors came from a human donor in a cohort sampled during active COVID-19.

This chain joins TRBV5-4 and TRBJ2-3; 9 bases are shared with TRBD2. The CDR3 totals 15 residues. The J segment lost 1 base and the V segment lost 0 bases, leaving 0 bases of the junction unmatched. Per germline, CDR1 SGHNT and CDR2 YYREEE (reference sequence). As DNA, the CDR3 is TGTGCCAGCAGCTTGGTAGCGGGGGGCACAGATACGCAGTATTTT. It encodes CASSLVAGGTDTQYF.

CDR3 residues: CASSALLGTGNTEAFF. In DNA form, the CDR3 reads TGTGCCAGCAGCGCACTATTGGGGACAGGGAACACTGAAGCTTTCTTT. The V and J genes are TRBV9 and TRBJ1-1; 8 nucleotides match TRBD1. CDR1 is SGDLS and CDR2 is YYNGEE in the germline V gene. The CDR3 has 16 amino acids. Losses at the gene ends were 3 bases for V and 1 base for J; bases not matched to a gene: 8.

This clone was counted a single time. The V and J genes are TRBV19 and TRBJ2-1; TRBD1 agrees at 7 bases. V dropped 6 bases and J dropped 4; count of bases not matched to a gene: 3. CDR1 and CDR2 from the germline V gene are LNHDA and SQIVND (reference sequence). The CDR3 has 13 residues. The CDR3 DNA sequence: TGTGCCAGTAGAAACAGGGGTTACAATGAGCAGTTCTTC. This gives the protein CASRNRGYNEQFF.

A few counts support this clone. V usage is TRBV9 and J usage is TRBJ1-6; 11 bases match TRBD1. V shed 5 bases and J 7 bases; nucleotides not matched to a gene: 2. Germline values: CDR1 SGDLS, CDR2 YYNGEE. The CDR3 is 14 amino acids. As DNA, the CDR3 is TGTGCCAGCAGTGGGACAGGGGGAAATTCACCCCTCCACTTT. It is translated as CASSGTGGNSPLHF. Filled out from reference TRBV9 and TRBJ1-6, the complete variable domain reads DSGVTQTPKHLITATGQRVTLRCSPRSGDLSVYWYQQSLDQGLQFLIQYYNGEERAKGNILERFSAQQFPDLHSELNLSSLELGDSALYFCASSGTGGNSPLHFGNGTRLTVT.

The chain recombines TRBV9 with TRBJ2-3; TRBD2 agrees at 11 bases. The V gene's germline CDR1 is SGDLS and CDR2 YYNGEE. The CDR3 totals 16 residues. Trimming at V came to 3 bases and at J to 2 bases, leaving 5 bases not matched to a gene. This CDR3 is CASSGSSGGFTDTQYF. CDR3 DNA sequence: TGTGCCAGCAGCGGTTCTAGCGGGGGGTTCACAGATACGCAGTATTTT.

V is TRBV9 and J is TRBJ2-2; 7 nucleotides line up with TRBD2. V shed 4 bases and J 7 bases; nucleotides not matched to a gene: 7. From germline, CDR1 is SGDLS and CDR2 YYNGEE. The CDR3 has 14 amino acids. CDR3 amino acids: CASSPGGIDGELFF. In DNA form, the CDR3 reads TGTGCCAGCAGCCCCGGGGGGATAGACGGGGAGCTGTTTTTT.

The chain couples TRBV5-1 to TRBJ2-7, with TRBD2 matching 9 bases. Germline values: CDR1 SGHRS, CDR2 YFSETQ. J lost 1 base, V lost 5 bases, and 13 bases had no gene match. This CDR3 comprises 17 residues. The CDR3 sequence: CASRRGGASGESYEQYF. In DNA form, the CDR3 reads TGCGCCAGCAGGCGGGGAGGGGCTAGCGGGGAGTCCTACGAGCAGTACTTC. The full variable domain, completed using reference TRBV5-1 and TRBJ2-7, is KAGVTQTPRYLIKTRGQQVTLSCSPISGHRSVSWYQQTPGQGLQFLFEYFSETQRNKGNFPGRFSGRQFSNSRSEMNVSTLELGDSALYLCASRRGGASGESYEQYFGPGTRLTVT.

The J gene is TRBJ2-5, the V gene TRBV28, with 14 bases fitting TRBD2. J was trimmed by 5 bases and V by 8 bases; bases with no gene match: 16. The CDR3 loop spans 18 amino acids. The germline gives CDR1 MDHEN, CDR2 SYDVKM. The CDR3: CASFSSGLAGVGAETQYF. CDR3 coding DNA: TGTGCCAGCTTCTCCTCGGGACTAGCGGGAGTAGGGGCGGAGACCCAGTACTTC.

The chain joins TRBV5-1 to TRBJ2-7; 7 bases fit TRBD1. Germline values: CDR1 SGHRS, CDR2 YFSETQ. With 1 base clipped from V and 3 bases from J, the junction kept 4 bases outside the gene matches. The CDR3 covers 14 residues. The CDR3 region is CASSLMTGSYEQYF. The CDR3 DNA follows: TGCGCCAGCAGCTTGATGACAGGGAGCTACGAGCAGTACTTC.

V usage is TRBV19 and J usage is TRBJ2-6; D may be TRBD2 (5 bases). CDR1 LNHDA and CDR2 SQIVND come from the germline V gene (reference sequence). The ends were cut back, 3 bases at V and 0 bases at J, with 9 bases in the middle. CDR3 length equals 16 residues. The CDR3 here is CASSIDGSSGANVLTF. The CDR3 bases are TGTGCCAGTAGTATTGATGGGAGCTCTGGGGCCAACGTCCTGACTTTC.

The chain links TRBV5-5 to TRBJ2-7; D is perhaps TRBD1 (6 bases). CDR1 and CDR2 from the germline V gene are SGHKS and YYEKEE (reference sequence). With 1 base removed from V and 1 base from J, the gap between germline ends came to 15 bases. This CDR3 has 16 residues. This CDR3 is CASSLIPDRNSYEQYF. For the CDR3, the DNA is TGTGCCAGCAGCTTGATACCCGACAGGAATTCCTACGAGCAGTACTTC.

This chain links TRBV6-2 or TRBV6-3 with TRBJ2-1; 7 bases map to TRBD2. Germline V gives CDR1 MNHEY, CDR2 SVGEGT. With 6 bases clipped from V and 0 bases from J, the junction kept 14 bases outside the gene matches. The CDR3 length is 18 residues. The DNA for the CDR3 is TGTGCCAGCAGCCTCCCTAGCGTGGGAGGGAGCTCCTACAATGAGCAGTTCTTC. It yields the protein CASSLPSVGGSSYNEQFF.